What follows describes a single T cell receptor (beta chain). The table came from immunoSEQ multiplex PCR; TCRdb's copy has only in-frame clones and leaves some out. The sample includes about 75,000 clones, around 74% of them seen just once. The germline V gene encodes CDR1 MNHEY and CDR2 SVGAGI. The CDR3 length is 15 residues. Trimming cost V 6 bases and J 9 bases; bases outside gene matches: 10. These data originate in a study of blood T cell repertoires in COVID-19. The J gene is TRBJ1-6, the V gene TRBV6-5; TRBD1 aligns across 8 bases. The sequenced sample consisted of peripheral blood. The source of this sequence is a human donor with acute or convalescent COVID-19. The donor label of this sample is uncertain. The CDR3: CASRNRGTPSSPLHF. In DNA, the CDR3 is TGTGCCAGCAGGAACAGGGGGACGCCTAGTTCACCCCTCCACTTT.